This T cell receptor beta chain was recovered during a study of spatial heterogeneity in lung cancer. The overall study: Raw-read counts averaged over ten per unique TCR and UMI combination.

This clonotype was counted many times. TCRdb reanalysed the 5' RACE reads using MiXCR and keeps one entry per CDR3 protein. This repertoire shows some 38,000 distinct CDR3 sequences, 7.5% found once; its top ten account for 25% to 35%. This CDR3 has 15 amino acids. V was pared by 3 bases and J by 1 base, with 10 bases between. Germline V lookup: CDR1 MDHEN, CDR2 SYDVKM. Indicated time point: sample taken at primary tumor resection. Samples were donated by 72 untreated early-stage non-small cell lung cancer patients. The sample here was PBMCs, taken at surgery. This clonotype was sampled from a male donor with early-stage non-small cell lung cancer. The chain combines TRBV28 with TRBJ2-1; no reliable D call. The CDR3 nucleotides are TGTGCCAGCAGTTTGTCCAGGCGATCCTACAATGAGCAGTTCTTC. Protein sequence: CASSLSRRSYNEQFF.